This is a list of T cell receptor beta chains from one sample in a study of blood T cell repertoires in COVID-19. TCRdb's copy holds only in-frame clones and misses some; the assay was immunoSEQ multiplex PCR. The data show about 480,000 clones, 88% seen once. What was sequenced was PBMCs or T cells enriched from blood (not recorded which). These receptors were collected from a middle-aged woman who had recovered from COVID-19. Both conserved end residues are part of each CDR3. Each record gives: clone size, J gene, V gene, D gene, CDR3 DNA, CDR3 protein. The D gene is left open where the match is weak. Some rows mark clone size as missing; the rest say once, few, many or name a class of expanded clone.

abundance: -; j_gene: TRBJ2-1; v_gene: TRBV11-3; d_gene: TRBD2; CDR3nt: TGTGCCAGCAGCCCGGTCGTAGCGGGTCTGGGCAATGAGCAGTTCTTC; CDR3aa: CASSPVVAGLGNEQFF
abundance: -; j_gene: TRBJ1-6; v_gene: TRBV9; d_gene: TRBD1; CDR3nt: TGTGCCAGCAGCGGCCCTGCAGGGGGCGTTAATTCACCCCTCCACTTT; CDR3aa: CASSGPAGGVNSPLHF
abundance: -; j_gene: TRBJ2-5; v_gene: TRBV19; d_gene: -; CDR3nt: TGTGCCAGTAGTAACTTGGCGGGTCAAGAGACCCAGTACTTC; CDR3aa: CASSNLAGQETQYF
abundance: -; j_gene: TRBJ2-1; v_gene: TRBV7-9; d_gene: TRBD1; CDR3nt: TGTGCCAGCAGACCTACCGACAGGGGGTTTTACAATGAGCAGTTCTTC; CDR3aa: CASRPTDRGFYNEQFF
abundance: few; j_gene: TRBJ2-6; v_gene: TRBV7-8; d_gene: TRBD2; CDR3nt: TGTGCCAGCAGCTTAGGCGGCGGGAGCTCTGGGGCCAACGTCCTGACTTTC; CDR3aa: CASSLGGGSSGANVLTF
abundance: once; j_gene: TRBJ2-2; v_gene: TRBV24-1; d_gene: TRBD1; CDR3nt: TGTGCCACCAGTGACCCAATAAAGACAGGGGGCGACACCGGGGAGCTGTTTTTT; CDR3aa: CATSDPIKTGGDTGELFF
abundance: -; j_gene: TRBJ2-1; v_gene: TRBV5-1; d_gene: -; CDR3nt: TGCGCCAGCAGCTCCGGACTAACGACCCCAACATACAATGAGCAGTTCTTC; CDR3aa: CASSSGLTTPTYNEQFF
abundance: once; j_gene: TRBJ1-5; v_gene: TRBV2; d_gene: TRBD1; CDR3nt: TGTGCCAGCGACCGACAGGGGTCGTATCAGCCCCAGCATTTT; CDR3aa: CASDRQGSYQPQHF
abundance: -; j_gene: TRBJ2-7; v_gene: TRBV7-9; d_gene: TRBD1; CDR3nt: TGTGCCAGCAGCTCAGGGGGTAACCAAATCTCACAGTACTTC; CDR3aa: CASSSGGNQISQYF
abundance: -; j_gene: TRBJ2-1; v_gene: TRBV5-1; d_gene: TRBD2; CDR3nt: TGCGCCAGCAGCTTGAAATACGGGAGGGACAATGAGCAGTTCTTC; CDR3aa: CASSLKYGRDNEQFF
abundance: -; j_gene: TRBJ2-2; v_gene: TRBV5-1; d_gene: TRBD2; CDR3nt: TGCGCCAGCAGCGAAACTAGCGCCGGGGAGCTGTTTTTT; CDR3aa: CASSETSAGELFF
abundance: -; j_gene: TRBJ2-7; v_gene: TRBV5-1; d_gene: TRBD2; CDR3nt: TGCGCCAGCAGCAATGGACTAGCGCTCGAGCAGTACTTC; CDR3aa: CASSNGLALEQYF
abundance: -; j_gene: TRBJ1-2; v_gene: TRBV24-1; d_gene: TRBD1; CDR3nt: TGTGCCACCAGTGACAACCGGGACAGGGTTTACACCTTC; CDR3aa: CATSDNRDRVYTF
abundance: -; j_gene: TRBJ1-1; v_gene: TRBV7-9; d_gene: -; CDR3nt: TGTGCCAGCAGCTTAGGCGGGCCATTACCTGAAGCTTTCTTT; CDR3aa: CASSLGGPLPEAFF
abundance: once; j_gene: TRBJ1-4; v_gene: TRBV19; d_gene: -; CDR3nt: TGTGCCAGTAGTATAGTTAGGGGAACTAATGAAAAACTGTTTTTT; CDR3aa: CASSIVRGTNEKLFF
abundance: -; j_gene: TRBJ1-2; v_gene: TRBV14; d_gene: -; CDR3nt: TGTGCCAGCAGCCAAGATGGTTATCGCTCCAGACTGGATAGCTACACCTTC; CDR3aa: CASSQDGYRSRLDSYTF
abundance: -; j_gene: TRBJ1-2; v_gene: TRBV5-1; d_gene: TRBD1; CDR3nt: TGCGCCAGCAGCTCGCTAGGACAGGGGAACTATGGCTACACCTTC; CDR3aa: CASSSLGQGNYGYTF
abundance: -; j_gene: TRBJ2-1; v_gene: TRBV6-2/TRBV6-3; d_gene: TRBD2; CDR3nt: TGTGCCAGCAGTTCCGGGACTAGCGGGAGGGCCTTCTACAATGAGCAGTTCTTC; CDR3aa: CASSSGTSGRAFYNEQFF